This T cell receptor beta chain was profiled in a study of T cell responses to AZD1222 COVID-19 vaccine. V dropped 5 bases and J dropped 2; count of bases not matched to a gene: 10. There are 18 residues in the CDR3. CDR1 and CDR2 from the germline V gene are MNHEY and SMNVEV (reference sequence). Some clones are missing from TCRdb's copy, which holds only in-frame ones; the method was immunoSEQ multiplex PCR. The sample yields about 85,000 clones, about 86% seen once. Study-wide results and caveats: Only 5 to 7 individuals given AZD1222 were seropositive at baseline. Spike-specific TCR breadth and depth went up after people got two AZD1222 doses. It was only after the peak T cell response that any repertoires were sampled.

About this clone itself: Its specificity is unknown.

Specimen: peripheral blood, collected on day 0 of AZD1222 vaccination. The source is an adult in good health. The chain recombines TRBV27 with TRBJ2-3; TRBD2 aligns across 13 bases. CDR3 nucleotide sequence: TGTGCCAGCAGTGCCAACCCGACTAGCGGGGGGATCACAGATACGCAGTATTTT. This sequence encodes CASSANPTSGGITDTQYF.